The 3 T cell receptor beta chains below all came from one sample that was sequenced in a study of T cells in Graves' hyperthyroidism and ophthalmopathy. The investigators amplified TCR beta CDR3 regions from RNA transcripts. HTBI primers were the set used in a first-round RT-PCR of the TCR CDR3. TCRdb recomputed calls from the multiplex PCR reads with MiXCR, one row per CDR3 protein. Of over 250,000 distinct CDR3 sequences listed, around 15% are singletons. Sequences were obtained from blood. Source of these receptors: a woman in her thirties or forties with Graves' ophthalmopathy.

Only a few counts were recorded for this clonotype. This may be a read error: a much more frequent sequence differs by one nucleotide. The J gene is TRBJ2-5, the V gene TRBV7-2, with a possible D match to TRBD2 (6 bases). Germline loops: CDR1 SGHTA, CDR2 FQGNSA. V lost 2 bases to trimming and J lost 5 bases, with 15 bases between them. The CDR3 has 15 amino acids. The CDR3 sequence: CASSLWRGGEETQYF. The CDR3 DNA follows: TGTGCCAGCAGCTTATGGCGAGGAGGGGAGGAGACCCAGTACTTC.

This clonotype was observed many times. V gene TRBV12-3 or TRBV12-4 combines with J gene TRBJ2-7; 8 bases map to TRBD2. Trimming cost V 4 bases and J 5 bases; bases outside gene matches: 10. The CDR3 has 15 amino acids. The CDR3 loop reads CASSSRGGVSHEQYF. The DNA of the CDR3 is TGTGCCAGCAGTTCTCGGGGGGGAGTAAGCCACGAGCAGTACTTC.

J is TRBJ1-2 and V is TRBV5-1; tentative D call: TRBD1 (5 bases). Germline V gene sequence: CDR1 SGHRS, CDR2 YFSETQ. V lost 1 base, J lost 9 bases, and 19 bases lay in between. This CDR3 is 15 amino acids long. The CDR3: CASSLTTGPPNSYTF. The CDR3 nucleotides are TGCGCCAGCAGCTTGACTACAGGACCTCCGAATAGCTACACCTTC.